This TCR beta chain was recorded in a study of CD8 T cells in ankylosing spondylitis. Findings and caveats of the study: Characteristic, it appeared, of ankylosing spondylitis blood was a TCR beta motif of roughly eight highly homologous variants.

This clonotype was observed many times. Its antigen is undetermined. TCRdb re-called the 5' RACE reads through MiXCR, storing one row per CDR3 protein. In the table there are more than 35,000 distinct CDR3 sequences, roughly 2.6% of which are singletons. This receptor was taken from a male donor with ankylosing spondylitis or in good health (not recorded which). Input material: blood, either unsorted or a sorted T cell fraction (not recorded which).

For the CDR3, the DNA is TGTGCCAGCAGCGTAGCAGGTGGGGGCGACACAGATACGCAGTATTTT. Translated: CASSVAGGGDTDTQYF. This chain uses TRBV9 with TRBJ2-3; tentatively, D is TRBD1 (6 bases). Germline loops: CDR1 SGDLS, CDR2 YYNGEE. The ends were cut back, 0 bases at V and 2 bases at J, with 13 bases in the middle. The CDR3 length is 16 residues.